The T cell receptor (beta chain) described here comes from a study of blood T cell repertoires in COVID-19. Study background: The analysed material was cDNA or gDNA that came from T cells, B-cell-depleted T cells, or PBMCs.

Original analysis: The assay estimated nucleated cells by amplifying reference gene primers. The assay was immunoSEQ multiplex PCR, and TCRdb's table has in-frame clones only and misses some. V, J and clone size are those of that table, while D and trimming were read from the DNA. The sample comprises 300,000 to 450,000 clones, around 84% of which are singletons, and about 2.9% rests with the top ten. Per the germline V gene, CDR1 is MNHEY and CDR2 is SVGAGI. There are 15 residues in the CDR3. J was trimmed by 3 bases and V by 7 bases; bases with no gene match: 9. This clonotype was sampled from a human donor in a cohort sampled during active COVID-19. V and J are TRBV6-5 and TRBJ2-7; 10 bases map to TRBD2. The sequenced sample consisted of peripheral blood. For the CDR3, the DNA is TGTGCCAGCAAGCTTAGCGGGGGGAACTTCTACGAGCAGTACTTC. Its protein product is CASKLSGGNFYEQYF.